Listed below are T cell receptor beta chains from one sample, sequenced in a study of CD8 T cells in ankylosing spondylitis. TCRdb itself ran the 5' RACE reads through MiXCR, one entry per CDR3 protein. The table lists roughly 700,000 distinct CDR3 sequences, around 17% of them singletons. Sequencing was performed on blood, either unsorted or a sorted T cell fraction (not recorded which). Receptor source: a male donor with ankylosing spondylitis. The CDR3 runs from the conserved cysteine through the conserved F or W. A D gene is named only where the DNA matches it firmly. A row's size may be missing; if present it is once, few, many or a size class.

D gene | CDR3 length | clone size | J gene | V gene | CDR3 DNA | CDR3 protein
TRBD2 | 15 | few | TRBJ2-2 | TRBV24-1 | TGTGCCACCAGTGAACGCGGGGGGAACACCGGGGAGCTGTTTTTT | CATSERGGNTGELFF
- | 16 | - | TRBJ2-2 | TRBV5-4 | TGTGCCAGCAGCTTTTCAGAGTGGGGCAACACCGGGGAGCTGTTTTTT | CASSFSEWGNTGELFF
- | 16 | few | TRBJ1-4 | TRBV7-9 | TGTGCCAGCAGCCCCCTGGGGGGTGCAACTAATGAAAAACTGTTTTTT | CASSPLGGATNEKLFF
- | 18 | - | TRBJ2-3 | TRBV9 | TGTGCCAGCAGCCCCCGACCCGTGCGGAGCTCGGGAATAGATACGCAGTATTTT | CASSPRPVRSSGIDTQYF
- | 16 | few | TRBJ2-1 | TRBV5-6 | TGTGCCAGCAGCCTCCTGACCGAACTTGTCCACAATGAGCAGTTCTTC | CASSLLTELVHNEQFF
- | 11 | - | TRBJ1-1 | TRBV4-1 | TGCGCCAGCAGCCAGTGGGGGGTTCTTTTCTTT | CASSQWGVLFF
- | 14 | - | TRBJ2-6 | TRBV27 | TGTGCCAGCCGTCGGGACCCTGGGGCCAACGTCCTGACTTTC | CASRRDPGANVLTF
TRBD1 | 14 | - | TRBJ1-1 | TRBV2 | TGTGCCAGCAGCGGACAGGGGATGGACACTGAAGCTTTCTTT | CASSGQGMDTEAFF
- | 15 | - | TRBJ1-2 | TRBV7-9 | TGTGCCAGCAGCTTAGTTGGGGGGCATAACTATGGCTACACCTTC | CASSLVGGHNYGYTF
TRBD1 | 14 | - | TRBJ2-5 | TRBV5-1 | TGCGCCAGCAGCGGGGGGACAGGGCGAGAGACCCAGTACTTC | CASSGGTGRETQYF
- | 13 | - | TRBJ1-3 | TRBV20-1 | TGCAGTGCTAAACCCCCTTCTGGAAACACCATATATTTT | CSAKPPSGNTIYF
- | 13 | few | TRBJ2-7 | TRBV12-3/TRBV12-4 | TGTGCCAGCAGTTTAGCAGGGTTGGGGGAGCAGTACTTC | CASSLAGLGEQYF
TRBD1 | 16 | - | TRBJ2-5 | TRBV7-9 | TGTGCCAGCAGCTTAACCGGGACAGGCGGCAGAGAGACCCAGTACTTC | CASSLTGTGGRETQYF
TRBD2 | 16 | few | TRBJ2-1 | TRBV19 | TGTGCCAGTAGTATATACGGCGGGGGGAGTTACAATGAGCAGTTCTTC | CASSIYGGGSYNEQFF
TRBD1 | 15 | few | TRBJ1-2 | TRBV20-1 | TGCAGTGCTAGAGATCTCGACAGGGGAAACTATGGCTACACCTTC | CSARDLDRGNYGYTF
- | 14 | few | TRBJ1-4 | TRBV6-1 | TGTGCCAGCAGTGACAGGTCGACTAATGAAAAACTGTTTTTT | CASSDRSTNEKLFF
TRBD1 | 14 | few | TRBJ1-2 | TRBV6-2/TRBV6-3 | TGTGCCAGCAGATCAACCGGGACAGCATATGGCTACACCTTC | CASRSTGTAYGYTF
- | 17 | - | TRBJ1-1 | TRBV2 | TGTGCCAGCAGCGAAGAATGGACGGGTATCATGAACACTGAAGCTTTCTTT | CASSEEWTGIMNTEAFF
- | 13 | - | TRBJ2-2 | TRBV28 | TGTGCCATCAACCAGGGGTTAACCGGGGAGCTGTTTTTT | CAINQGLTGELFF
- | 15 | few | TRBJ2-7 | TRBV6-1 | TGTGCCAGCAGTGTCCAGGGTGTGGGCTACTACGAGCAGTACTTC | CASSVQGVGYYEQYF
TRBD1 | 14 | many | TRBJ2-7 | TRBV12-3/TRBV12-4 | TGTGCCAGCAGTTTAGGGCAGGGGGCGGCCGAGCAGTACTTC | CASSLGQGAAEQYF
- | 15 | - | TRBJ1-6 | TRBV21-1 | TGTGCCAGCAGCAAACAGAGCAGGAAAAATTCACCCCTCCACTTT | CASSKQSRKNSPLHF
- | 13 | - | TRBJ1-1 | TRBV7-6 | TGTGCCAGCAGCAGACAGGAGGACACTGAAGCTTTCTTT | CASSRQEDTEAFF
- | 13 | - | TRBJ1-5 | TRBV3-1 | TGTGCCAGCGGCCGTATGGGCAATCAGCCCCAGCATTTT | CASGRMGNQPQHF
TRBD1 | 16 | many | TRBJ1-2 | TRBV24-1 | TGTGCCACCAGTGGTGCGGGGGACAGGACGAACTATGGCTACACCTTC | CATSGAGDRTNYGYTF
- | 16 | - | TRBJ2-5 | TRBV4-1 | TGCGCCAGCAGCCAAGATCCGGAGGGGGCACGAGAGACCCAGTACTTC | CASSQDPEGARETQYF
- | 13 | - | TRBJ1-1 | TRBV20-1 | TGCAGTGCTAGAGCGGGATTGAACACTGAAGCTTTCTTT | CSARAGLNTEAFF
- | 13 | many | TRBJ2-3 | TRBV5-8 | TGTGCCAGCAGCTTGCAGCCCACGGGGACGCAGTATTTT | CASSLQPTGTQYF
- | 15 | many | TRBJ2-1 | TRBV5-1 | TGCGCCAGCAGCTCCTCCGGGACACCAGAAAATGAGCAGTTCTTC | CASSSSGTPENEQFF
TRBD2 | 13 | - | TRBJ2-7 | TRBV20-1 | TGCAGTGCTTTAGCGGGGGGCGAATACGAGCAGTACTTC | CSALAGGEYEQYF
TRBD2 | 14 | - | TRBJ2-3 | TRBV11-1 | TGTGCCAGCAGCTTTCGGGAGGGGGCAGATACGCAGTATTTT | CASSFREGADTQYF
- | 13 | - | TRBJ2-5 | TRBV25-1 | TGTGCCACTCACCCGATCAGTGGAGAGACCCAGTACTTC | CATHPISGETQYF
- | 14 | - | TRBJ1-6 | TRBV7-3 | TGTGCCAGCAGCTTAGGGGGGTATGGTTCACCCCTCCACTTT | CASSLGGYGSPLHF
- | 15 | - | TRBJ2-1 | TRBV12-3/TRBV12-4 | TGTGCCAGCAGTTTCGTAGGGTTCCCTTACAATGAGCAGCTCTTC | CASSFVGFPYNEQLF
- | 16 | - | TRBJ1-6 | TRBV7-9 | TGTGCCAGCAGCTTAGTTTCGGCGGACTATAATTCACCCCTCCACTTT | CASSLVSADYNSPLHF
TRBD1 | 14 | few | TRBJ2-7 | TRBV12-3/TRBV12-4 | TGTGCCAGCAGTCCGGGACAGGGCCTCGGCGAGCAGTACTTC | CASSPGQGLGEQYF
TRBD2 | 16 | - | TRBJ2-2 | TRBV5-1 | TGCGCCAGCAGCTCCGGACTAGTCGTGAACACCGGGGAGCTGTTTTTT | CASSSGLVVNTGELFF
- | 13 | few | TRBJ1-1 | TRBV12-3/TRBV12-4 | TGTGCCACCACGGTCGGGTCGTGGACTGAAGCTTTCTTT | CATTVGSWTEAFF
- | 15 | few | TRBJ2-4 | TRBV4-3 | TGCGCCAGCAGCCAAGAGGTCGGAGGGGGTTACATTCAGTACTTC | CASSQEVGGGYIQYF
TRBD2 | 16 | - | TRBJ2-3 | TRBV5-1 | TGCGCCAGCAGCCGGACCGGGACTAGCGGCCGAGATACGCAGTATTTT | CASSRTGTSGRDTQYF
- | 17 | - | TRBJ2-2 | TRBV7-9 | TGTGCCAGCACCCGGACCGGGGGCCCGACGGCGACCGGGGAGCTGTTTTTT | CASTRTGGPTATGELFF
TRBD2 | 17 | few | TRBJ2-1 | TRBV9 | TGTGCCAGCAGCGTATTTAGCGGGGGAAGCTCCTACAATGAGCAGTTCTTC | CASSVFSGGSSYNEQFF
- | 15 | few | TRBJ1-6 | TRBV28 | TGTGCCAGCAGTTTATACGGGGGGCCTAATTCACCCCTCCACTTT | CASSLYGGPNSPLHF
- | 13 | few | TRBJ2-2 | TRBV5-1 | TGCGCCAGCACCCCGGGGGGACAGTGGGAGCTGTTTTTT | CASTPGGQWELFF
- | 13 | few | TRBJ2-7 | TRBV20-1 | TGCAGTGCTAGGAGCAGGGAGACCTACGAGCAGTACTTC | CSARSRETYEQYF
- | 15 | - | TRBJ2-3 | TRBV4-3 | TGCGCCAGCAGCCAAGTACTAGCCTTCACAGATACGCAGTATTTT | CASSQVLAFTDTQYF
- | 16 | - | TRBJ2-7 | TRBV5-1 | TGCGCCAGCAGCGCCCGACTGGATTTGAGCTCCTACGAGCAGTACTTC | CASSARLDLSSYEQYF
- | 14 | - | TRBJ2-7 | TRBV11-2 | TGTGCCAGCAGCTTACACTCCACAGTCTACGAGCAGTACTTC | CASSLHSTVYEQYF
TRBD2 | 15 | once | TRBJ2-3 | TRBV9 | TGTGCCAGCAGCGTAGGGACTAGCGGGGGAACAGATACGCATTTT | CASSVGTSGGTDTHF
- | 14 | - | TRBJ2-3 | TRBV5-1 | TGCGCCAGCAGCTTGGCCACAGTGGCCGATACGCAGTATTTT | CASSLATVADTQYF
- | 14 | - | TRBJ2-2 | TRBV6-1 | TGTGCCAGCTCAGGGGGGGCGGGCACCGGGGAGCTGTTTTTT | CASSGGAGTGELFF
TRBD2 | 16 | - | TRBJ2-1 | TRBV5-1 | TGCGCCAGCAGCCCCATAACTAGCGGAAGAAACAATGAGCAGTTCTTC | CASSPITSGRNNEQFF
- | 14 | - | TRBJ2-5 | TRBV6-5 | TGTGCCAGCAGTTCGGGATTTCCCGGGGAGACCCAGTACTTC | CASSSGFPGETQYF
- | 15 | - | TRBJ1-6 | TRBV12-3/TRBV12-4 | TGTGCCAGCAGTTGGGGGCCAGGGTATAATTCACCCCTCCACTTT | CASSWGPGYNSPLHF
TRBD2 | 13 | - | TRBJ2-1 | TRBV6-1 | TGTGCCAGCAGCCCCGGGGGGAATAATGAGCAGTTCTTC | CASSPGGNNEQFF